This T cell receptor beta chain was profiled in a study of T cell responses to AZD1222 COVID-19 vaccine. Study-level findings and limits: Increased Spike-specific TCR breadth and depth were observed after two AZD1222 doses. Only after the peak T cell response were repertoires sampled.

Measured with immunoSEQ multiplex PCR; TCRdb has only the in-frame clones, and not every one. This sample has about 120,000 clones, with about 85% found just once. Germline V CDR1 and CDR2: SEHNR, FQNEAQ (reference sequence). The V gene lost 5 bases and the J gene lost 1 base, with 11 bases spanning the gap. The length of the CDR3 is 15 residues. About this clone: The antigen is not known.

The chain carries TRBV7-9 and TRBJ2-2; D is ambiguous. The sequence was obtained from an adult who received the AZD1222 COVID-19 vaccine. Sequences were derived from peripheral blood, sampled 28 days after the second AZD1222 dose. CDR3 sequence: CASSPTLGNTGELFF. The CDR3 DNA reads TGTGCCAGCAGCCCCACGCTAGGGAACACCGGGGAGCTGTTTTTT.